Presented here are 3 T cell receptor beta chains from one specimen sequenced in a study of early T cells in non-severe SARS-CoV-2 infection. In TCRdb, the 5' RACE reads were re-called with MiXCR into one record per CDR3 protein. The repertoire consists of about 60,000 distinct CDR3 sequences, with about 15% occurring once and the leading ten covering about 9%. The sequenced sample was whole blood, obtained at baseline. The source of these receptors is an adult who was a healthcare worker with PCR-confirmed SARS-CoV-2 infection or an uninfected control (not recorded which).

This clonotype was observed at least ten times. The chain links TRBV18 to TRBJ2-7, with D possibly being TRBD1 or TRBD2 (6 bases each). Germline-derived CDR1 and CDR2 are KGHSH and LQKENI. Between the trimmed V and J ends, which lost 6 bases and 0 bases, there was a span of 24 bases. The CDR3 has 18 amino acids. As DNA, the CDR3 is TGTGCCAGCTCGTACAGGGCCGGGGGTCCTACCGCCTCCTACGAGCAGTACTTC. Translating it yields CASSYRAGGPTASYEQYF. Together with reference TRBV18 and TRBJ2-7, the CDR3 gives the full variable domain: NAGVMQNPRHLVRRRGQEARLRCSPMKGHSHVYWYRQLPEEGLKFMVYLQKENIIDESGMPKERFSAEFPKEGPSILRIQQVVRGDSAAYFCASSYRAGGPTASYEQYFGPGTRLTVT.

This sequence joins TRBV6-5 and TRBJ2-2, with D perhaps TRBD1 or TRBD2 (6 bases each). V was trimmed by 0 bases and J by 4 bases, leaving 9 bases between them. CDR3 size: 15 residues. The V gene's germline CDR1 is MNHEY and CDR2 SVGAGI. The CDR3 bases are TGTGCCAGCAGTTACTCCGGAGGGGGCACCGGGGAGCTGTTTTTT. Translating gives CASSYSGGGTGELFF.

The table lists this clonotype with many counts. The rearrangement links TRBV10-2 to TRBJ2-5; 9 nucleotides agree with TRBD2. The V gene end was trimmed by 8 bases and the J gene end by 5 bases; junction bases not matched to a gene: 12. The CDR3 has 15 amino acids. Germline CDR1 WSHSY, CDR2 SAAADI. CDR3 sequence (DNA): TGCGCCAGCTCCCGGGTAGCGGGAGCCCAGGAGACCCAGTACTTC. This sequence encodes CASSRVAGAQETQYF.